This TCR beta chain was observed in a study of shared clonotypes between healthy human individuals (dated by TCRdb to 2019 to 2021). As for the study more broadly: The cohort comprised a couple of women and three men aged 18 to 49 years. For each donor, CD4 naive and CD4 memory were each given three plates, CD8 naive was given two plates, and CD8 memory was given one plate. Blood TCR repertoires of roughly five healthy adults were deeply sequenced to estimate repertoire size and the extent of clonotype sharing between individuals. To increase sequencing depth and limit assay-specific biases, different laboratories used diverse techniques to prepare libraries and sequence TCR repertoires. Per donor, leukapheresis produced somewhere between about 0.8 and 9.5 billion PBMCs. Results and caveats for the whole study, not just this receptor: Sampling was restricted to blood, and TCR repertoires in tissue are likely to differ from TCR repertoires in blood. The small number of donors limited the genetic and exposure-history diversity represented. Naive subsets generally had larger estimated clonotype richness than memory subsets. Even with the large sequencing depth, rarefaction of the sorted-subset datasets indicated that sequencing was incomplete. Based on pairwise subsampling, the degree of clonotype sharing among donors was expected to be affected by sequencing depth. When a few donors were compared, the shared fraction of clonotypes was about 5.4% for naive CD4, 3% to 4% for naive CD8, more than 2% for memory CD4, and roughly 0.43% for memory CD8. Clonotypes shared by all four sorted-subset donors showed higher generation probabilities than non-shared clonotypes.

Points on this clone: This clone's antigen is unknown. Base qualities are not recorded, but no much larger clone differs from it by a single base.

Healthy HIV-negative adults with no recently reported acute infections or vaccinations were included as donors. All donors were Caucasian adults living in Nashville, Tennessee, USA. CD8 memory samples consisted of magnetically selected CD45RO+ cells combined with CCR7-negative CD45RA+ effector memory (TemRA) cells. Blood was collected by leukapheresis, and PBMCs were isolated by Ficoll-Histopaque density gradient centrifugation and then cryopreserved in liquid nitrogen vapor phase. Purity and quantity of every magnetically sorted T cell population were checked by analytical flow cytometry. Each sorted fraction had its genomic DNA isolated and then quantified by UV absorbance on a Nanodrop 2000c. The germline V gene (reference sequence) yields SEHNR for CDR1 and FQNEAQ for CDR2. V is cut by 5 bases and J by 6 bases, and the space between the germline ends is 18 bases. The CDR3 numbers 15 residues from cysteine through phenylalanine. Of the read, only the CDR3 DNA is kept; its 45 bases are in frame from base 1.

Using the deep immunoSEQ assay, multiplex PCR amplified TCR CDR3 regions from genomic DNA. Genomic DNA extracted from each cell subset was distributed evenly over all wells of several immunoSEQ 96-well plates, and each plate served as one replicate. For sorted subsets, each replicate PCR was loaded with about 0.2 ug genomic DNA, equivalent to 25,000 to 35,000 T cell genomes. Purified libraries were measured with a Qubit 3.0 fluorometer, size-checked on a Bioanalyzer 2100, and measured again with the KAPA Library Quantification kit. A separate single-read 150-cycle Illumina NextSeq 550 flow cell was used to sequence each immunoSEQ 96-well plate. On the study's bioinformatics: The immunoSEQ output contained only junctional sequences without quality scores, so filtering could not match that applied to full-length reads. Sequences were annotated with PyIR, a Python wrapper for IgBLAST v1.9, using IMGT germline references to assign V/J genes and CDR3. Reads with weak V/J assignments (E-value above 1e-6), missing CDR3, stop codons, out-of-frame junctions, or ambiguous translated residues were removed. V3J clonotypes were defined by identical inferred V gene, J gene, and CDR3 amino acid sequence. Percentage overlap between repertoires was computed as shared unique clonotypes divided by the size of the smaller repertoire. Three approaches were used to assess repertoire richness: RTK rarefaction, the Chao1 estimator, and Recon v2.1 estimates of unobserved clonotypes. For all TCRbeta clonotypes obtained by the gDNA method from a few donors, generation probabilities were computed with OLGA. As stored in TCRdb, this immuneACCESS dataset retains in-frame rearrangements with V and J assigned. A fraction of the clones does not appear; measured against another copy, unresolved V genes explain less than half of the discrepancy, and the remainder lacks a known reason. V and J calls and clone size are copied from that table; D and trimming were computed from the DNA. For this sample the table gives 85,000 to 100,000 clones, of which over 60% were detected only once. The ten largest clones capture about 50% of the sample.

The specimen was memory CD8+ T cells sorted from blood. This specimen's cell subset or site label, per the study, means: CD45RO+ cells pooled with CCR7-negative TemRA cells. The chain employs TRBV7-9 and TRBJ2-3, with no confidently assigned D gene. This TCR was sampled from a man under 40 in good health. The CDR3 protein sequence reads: CASSPPLAQADTQYF. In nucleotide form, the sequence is TGTGCCAGCAGCCCCCCGCTGGCTCAGGCGGATACGCAGTATTTT.